This T cell receptor gamma chain was captured by sequencing in a study of Vδ1+ human thymocytes. Notes on the study in general: In the thymus, TRG and TRD repertoires looked highly polyclonal with Gaussian CDR3 lengths. TRG sequences recurred across donors, whereas TRD sequences stayed essentially private. Around 20% of thymic delta-chain sequences were Vdelta2, with few Vdelta3, unlike blood Vdelta1+ controls.

On this clone: The antigen remains undetermined. This specimen includes other DNA sequences encoding the same CDR3.

After alphabeta T cell depletion, CD3+ Vdelta1+ Vdelta2- thymocytes were sorted. Between roughly 98% and 99.6% of sorted thymocytes were Vdelta1+. RNA was extracted from the cells and then reverse transcribed. Pooled V-gene forward primers with one constant-region reverse primer generated the CDR3 amplicons by multiplex PCR. TCRdb reanalysed the multiplex PCR reads with CATT. This table holds about 36,000 gamma-chain clones, 20% to 25% found once. V shed 2 bases and J 8 bases; nucleotides not matched to a gene: 5. There are 13 residues in the CDR3. CDR1 and CDR2 from the germline V gene are EGSNGY and YDSYNSKV.

The chain links TRGV2 to TRGJP2. This TCR derives from a girl in the first two years of life who had congenital heart surgery. The specimen sequenced was Vdelta1+ gamma-delta thymocytes from the thymus. The sample's subset: FACS-sorted CD3+ TCRalphabeta- TCRVdelta1+ TCRVdelta2- thymocytes. In DNA, the CDR3 is TGTGCCACCTGGGACGAATCCGATTGGATCAAGACGTTT. Translating gives CATWDESDWIKTF.